The rows below give T cell receptor beta chains drawn from one sample of a study of T-cell reconstitution after alpha-beta-depleted transplantation in children. A single record per CDR3 protein comes from TCRdb applying MiXCR to the PCR reads. The sample records 150,000 to 250,000 distinct CDR3 sequences, roughly 6% being singletons. This specimen consisted of PBMCs, obtained before TCRalphabeta/CD19-depleted stem cell transplant. Receptor source: a girl less than two years old with combined immunodeficiency, due to receive a stem cell transplant. Each CDR3 is given with its conserved first and last residue. A D gene is named only where the DNA matches it firmly. The size field is filled for only some rows; it gives once, few, many or a size class.

cdr3_nt	cdr3_aa	d_call	v_call	j_call	clone_size
TGTGCCAGCAGTTTTCGGCTAGGTGACACTGAAGCTTTCTTT	CASSFRLGDTEAFF	NA	TRBV28	TRBJ1-1	few
TGTGCCAGCAGCTGGAGTCAAGAGACCCAGTACTTC	CASSWSQETQYF	NA	TRBV7-2	TRBJ2-5	many
TGTGCCAGCAGCGCCGGGGGGGTTCAGTTCTTC	CASSAGGVQFF	TRBD2	TRBV7-2	TRBJ2-1	few
TGTGCCAGCAGTGACCGGACTAATCAGCCCCAGCATTTT	CASSDRTNQPQHF	NA	TRBV6-1	TRBJ1-5	many
TGTGCCACCAGCAGAGTGGGACAGCCTTACAATGAGCAGTTCTTC	CATSRVGQPYNEQFF	TRBD1	TRBV15	TRBJ2-1	many
TGTGCCAGCAGTTCAGCAGGGGGAGAGTATTACAATGAGCAGTTCTTC	CASSSAGGEYYNEQFF	TRBD1	TRBV12-3/TRBV12-4	TRBJ2-1	many
TGTGCTAGTGGTTTGATGGGGGCCGGGGAGCTGTTTTTT	CASGLMGAGELFF	NA	TRBV12-5	TRBJ2-2	few
TGTGCCAGCAGTCCACGGCCTCAGGGGGCAATTGAAGCTTTCTTT	CASSPRPQGAIEAFF	TRBD1	TRBV12-3/TRBV12-4	TRBJ1-1	many
TGTGCCAGCAGCCCACCCGGCGGGCGAACTGGGAACACTGAAGCTTTCTTT	CASSPPGGRTGNTEAFF	NA	TRBV7-8	TRBJ1-1	few
TGTGCCAGCAGCTTGTATGGTCCGTACTATGGCTACACCTTC	CASSLYGPYYGYTF	NA	TRBV12-3/TRBV12-4	TRBJ1-2	NA
TGTGCCAGCACCCAGCGGGAGAGTGAGCAGTTCTTC	CASTQRESEQFF	TRBD2	TRBV7-9	TRBJ2-1	many
TGCAGTGCTAGAGATCGGTGGCGGGGGCCTTACGAGCAGTACTTC	CSARDRWRGPYEQYF	NA	TRBV20-1	TRBJ2-7	many
TGTGCCAGCAGTGAATTCTCCCACGGGGGCTCCTACGAGCAGTACTTC	CASSEFSHGGSYEQYF	NA	TRBV28	TRBJ2-7	many
TGCGCCAGCAGCTCCGAGGGACCGAAGAACACCGGGGAGCTGTTTTTT	CASSSEGPKNTGELFF	NA	TRBV5-1	TRBJ2-2	many
TGTGCCAGCAGCCAAGGCTTAATCTACGAGCAGTACTTC	CASSQGLIYEQYF	NA	TRBV3-1	TRBJ2-7	many
TGTGCCAGCATCGAGGCGGGAGGGGACAGTGAGCAGTTCTTC	CASIEAGGDSEQFF	TRBD2	TRBV28	TRBJ2-1	many
TGTGCCAGCAGCCCCGTGGGCTCATATGGCTACACCTTC	CASSPVGSYGYTF	NA	TRBV7-9	TRBJ1-2	many
TGTGCCAGCAGCCAAATAAAGGGGGCCTACGAGCAGTACTTC	CASSQIKGAYEQYF	NA	TRBV14	TRBJ2-7	NA
TGTGCCAGCAGCTCGATAAGCACACGGGGGACAGGGGGCCGTAACCAAGAGAAAAATGAGCAGTTCTTC	CASSSISTRGTGGRNQEKNEQFF	TRBD1	TRBV7-1	TRBJ2-1	NA
TGCAGTGCTCCACCCACAGATACGCAGTATTTT	CSAPPTDTQYF	NA	TRBV20-1	TRBJ2-3	many
TGTGCCAGCAGTGACTTAGCGGGGTACTACAATGAGCAGTTCTTC	CASSDLAGYYNEQFF	TRBD2	TRBV6-4	TRBJ2-1	many
TGTGCCAGCAGTTTCGGCTACGAGCAGTACTTC	CASSFGYEQYF	NA	TRBV12-3/TRBV12-4	TRBJ2-7	many
TGTGCCAGCTCACTAAATAATGGGAATTTCGAGAACATTCAGTACTTC	CASSLNNGNFENIQYF	NA	TRBV18	TRBJ2-4	many
TGCAGCGCCATCCATCGCCCCGGGGAGCTGTTTTTT	CSAIHRPGELFF	NA	TRBV29-1	TRBJ2-2	many
TGCGCCAGCAGGGGGGGGGCCGGGGGACATGAGCAGTTCTTC	CASRGGAGGHEQFF	NA	TRBV5-1	TRBJ2-1	NA
TGTGCCAGCAGAAGACCCAACACAGATACGCAGTATTTT	CASRRPNTDTQYF	NA	TRBV7-9	TRBJ2-3	NA
TGTGCCAGCAGTTACTCGATACCTCAGGGGGGCAACAATGAGCAGTTCTTC	CASSYSIPQGGNNEQFF	NA	TRBV6-5	TRBJ2-1	many
TGCAGTACCTGGTCTACCAGGGTTACGAACACTGAAGCTTTCTTT	CSTWSTRVTNTEAFF	NA	TRBV20-1	TRBJ1-1	many
TGTGCCAGCAGCCAAGAAGATTGGCTAGGCTCGGAGACCCAGTACTTC	CASSQEDWLGSETQYF	NA	TRBV3-1	TRBJ2-5	many
TGCAGTGCTAGAGATCGGCTAGCGGGGAGTCAAGAGACCCAGTACTTC	CSARDRLAGSQETQYF	TRBD2	TRBV20-1	TRBJ2-5	many
TGTGCCAGCAGTTTAGACCCCGGAGCCCTCAATGAGCAGTTCTTC	CASSLDPGALNEQFF	NA	TRBV12-3/TRBV12-4	TRBJ2-1	many
TGCAGTGCTAGATGGTTACTAGCGGTAATCCAAGAGACCCAGTACTTC	CSARWLLAVIQETQYF	TRBD2	TRBV20-1	TRBJ2-5	many
TGCAGTGCTAGGAACCTGGCTTTGGCCTACGAGCAGTACTTC	CSARNLALAYEQYF	NA	TRBV20-1	TRBJ2-7	many
TGTGCCAGCTCACCAGACGAGGGACCCTATGGCTACACCTTC	CASSPDEGPYGYTF	NA	TRBV18	TRBJ1-2	many
TGTGCCAGCAGTTTATCTGCGGGACAGGGGTACTATGGCTACACCTTC	CASSLSAGQGYYGYTF	TRBD1	TRBV27	TRBJ1-2	many
TGTGCCAGCAGCGTAGCGAGGGAGGCCAACTATGGCTACACCTTC	CASSVAREANYGYTF	NA	TRBV9	TRBJ1-2	many
TGCGCCAGCAGCTTGGGCATAGCGGGAGTGACCAATGAGCAGTTCTTC	CASSLGIAGVTNEQFF	TRBD2	TRBV5-1	TRBJ2-1	NA
TGTGCCAGCAGCTTCGGCCTAGGCGAGACCCAGTACTTC	CASSFGLGETQYF	NA	TRBV7-8	TRBJ2-5	NA
TGTGCCAGCAGCTCCGGACTAATCAATGAGCAGTTCTTC	CASSSGLINEQFF	NA	TRBV7-6	TRBJ2-1	many
TGTGCCAGCAGCGACCGGGACCTTATCGACACCGGGGAGCTGTTTTTT	CASSDRDLIDTGELFF	NA	TRBV5-4	TRBJ2-2	many
TGTGCCAGCAGTCCGGGACTAGCGGGGGGGCCCTACGAGCAGTACTTC	CASSPGLAGGPYEQYF	TRBD2	TRBV12-3/TRBV12-4	TRBJ2-7	many
TGTGCCAGCTCACCAGAGAACGCGAACACCGGGGAGCTGTTTTTT	CASSPENANTGELFF	NA	TRBV18	TRBJ2-2	many
TGTGCCAGCAGCTTAGACAGGGGCTCGACGAGCGGGAACACTGAAGCTTTCTTT	CASSLDRGSTSGNTEAFF	TRBD1	TRBV7-6	TRBJ1-1	many
TGCAGCGTTATCCGGGACAGAATCTCGAACACTGAAGCTTTCTTT	CSVIRDRISNTEAFF	TRBD1	TRBV29-1	TRBJ1-1	many
TGTGCCAGCAGCGCAATGAGCGGGGGGGCGTGGGAGCAGTACTTC	CASSAMSGGAWEQYF	TRBD2	TRBV11-3	TRBJ2-7	once
TGTGCCAGCAGACGACAGGGCAATCAGCCCCAGCATTTT	CASRRQGNQPQHF	NA	TRBV12-3/TRBV12-4	TRBJ1-5	many
TGTGCCAGCAGACCGGCCGGGACAGGGACCTACAATGAGCAGTTCTTC	CASRPAGTGTYNEQFF	TRBD1	TRBV12-3/TRBV12-4	TRBJ2-1	many
TGCAGTGCTAGCCGTTCCGGGACAGGGAAGACCAATGAGCAGTTCTTC	CSASRSGTGKTNEQFF	TRBD1	TRBV20-1	TRBJ2-1	many
TGTGCCAGCAGTTTCCGACTAGCGGGGGGGCATGCCAAAAACATTCAGTACTTC	CASSFRLAGGHAKNIQYF	TRBD2	TRBV12-3/TRBV12-4	TRBJ2-4	many
TGCGCCAGCAGCTCGACTACCTACAAAAACATTCAGTACTTC	CASSSTTYKNIQYF	NA	TRBV5-1	TRBJ2-4	many
TGTGCCACCAGTGTACAATGGCAAGAGACCCAGTACTTC	CATSVQWQETQYF	NA	TRBV24-1	TRBJ2-5	many
TGCGCCAGCAGCCGCGCGATACTAGGATACAATGAGCAGTTCTTC	CASSRAILGYNEQFF	NA	TRBV4-1	TRBJ2-1	many
TGTGCCAGCAGTTTCCATACACCAGGGGTGGGGGAATTCGCCGAGCAGTACTTC	CASSFHTPGVGEFAEQYF	NA	TRBV27	TRBJ2-7	many
TGTGCCCTACTGGAAGGGGGCGATGGCTACACCTTC	CALLEGGDGYTF	TRBD1	TRBV12-3/TRBV12-4	TRBJ1-2	many
TGTGCCAGCAGCCCAACAGCGGCCAGCACCGGGGAGCTGTTTTTT	CASSPTAASTGELFF	NA	TRBV7-3	TRBJ2-2	many